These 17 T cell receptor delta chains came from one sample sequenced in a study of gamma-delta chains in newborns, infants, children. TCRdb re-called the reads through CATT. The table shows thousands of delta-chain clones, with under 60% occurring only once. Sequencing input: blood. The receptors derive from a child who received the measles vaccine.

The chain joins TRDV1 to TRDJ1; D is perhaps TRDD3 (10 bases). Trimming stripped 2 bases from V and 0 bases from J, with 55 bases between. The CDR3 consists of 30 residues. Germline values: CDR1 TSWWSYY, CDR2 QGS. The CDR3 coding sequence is TGTGCTCTTGGGGAAAGGGCCCCTACCTTCCTACGGAGGGGGGATATTTTCTGGGGGATAAAATGGAAGTACACCGATAAACTCATCTTT. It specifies CALGERAPTFLRRGDIFWGIKWKYTDKLIF.

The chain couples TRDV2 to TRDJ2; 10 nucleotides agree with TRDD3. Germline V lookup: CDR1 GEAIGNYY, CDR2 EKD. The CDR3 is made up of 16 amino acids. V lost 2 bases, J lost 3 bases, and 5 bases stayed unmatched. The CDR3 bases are TGTGCCTGTGACAAACTGGGGGATCTACTGACAGCACAACTCTTCTTT. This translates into CACDKLGDLLTAQLFF.

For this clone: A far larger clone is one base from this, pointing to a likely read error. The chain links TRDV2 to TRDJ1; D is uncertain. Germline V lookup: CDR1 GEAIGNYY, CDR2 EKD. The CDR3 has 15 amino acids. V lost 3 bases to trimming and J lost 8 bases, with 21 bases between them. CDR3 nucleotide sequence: TGTGCCTGTGACTCCATTGAGGATTCACTCCAAAAACTCATCTTT. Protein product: CACDSIEDSLQKLIF.

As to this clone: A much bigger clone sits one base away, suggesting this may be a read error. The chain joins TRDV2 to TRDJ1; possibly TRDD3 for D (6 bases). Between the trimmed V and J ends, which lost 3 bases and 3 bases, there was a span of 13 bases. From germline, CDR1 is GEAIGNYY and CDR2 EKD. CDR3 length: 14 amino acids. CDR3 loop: CACDALGGADKLIF. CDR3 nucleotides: TGTGCCTGTGACGCCTTGGGGGGAGCCGATAAACTCATCTTT.

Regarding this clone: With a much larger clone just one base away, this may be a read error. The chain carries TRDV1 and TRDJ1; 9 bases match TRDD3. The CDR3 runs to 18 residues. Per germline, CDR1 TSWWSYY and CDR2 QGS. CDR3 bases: TGTGCTCTTGGGGAACCCCCGTGGGGCGGGGGATACACCAATAAACTCATCTTT. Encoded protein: CALGEPPWGGGYTNKLIF.

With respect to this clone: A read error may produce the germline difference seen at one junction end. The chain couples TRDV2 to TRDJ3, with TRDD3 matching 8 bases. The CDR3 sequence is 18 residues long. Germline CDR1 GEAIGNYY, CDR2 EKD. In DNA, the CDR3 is TGTGCCTGTGGCACCTACTGTGGGATACGCTCGGACACCCGACAGATGTTTTTC. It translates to CACGTYCGIRSDTRQMFF.

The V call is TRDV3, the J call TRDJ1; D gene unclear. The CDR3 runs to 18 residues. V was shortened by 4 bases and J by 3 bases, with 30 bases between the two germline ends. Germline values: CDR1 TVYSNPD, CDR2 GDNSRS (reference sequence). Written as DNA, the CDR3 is TGTGCCTCTATATCCCAGCGGGACCCCTTATTAAGACCCGATAAACTCATCTTT. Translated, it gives CASISQRDPLLRPDKLIF. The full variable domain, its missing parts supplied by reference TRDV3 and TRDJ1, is CDKVTQSSPDQTVASGSEVVLLCTYDTVYSNPDLFWYRIRPDYSFQFVFYGDNSRSEGADFTQGRFSVKHILTQKAFHLVISPVRTEDSATYYCASISQRDPLLRPDKLIFGKGTRVTVEP.

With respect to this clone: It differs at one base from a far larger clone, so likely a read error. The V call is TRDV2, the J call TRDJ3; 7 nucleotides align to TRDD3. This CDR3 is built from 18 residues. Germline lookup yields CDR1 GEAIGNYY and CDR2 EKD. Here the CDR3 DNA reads TGTGCCTGTGGCACCTGGGGGTCGAGCTCCTGGGACACCCGACAGATGTTTTTC. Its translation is CACGTWGSSSWDTRQMFF.

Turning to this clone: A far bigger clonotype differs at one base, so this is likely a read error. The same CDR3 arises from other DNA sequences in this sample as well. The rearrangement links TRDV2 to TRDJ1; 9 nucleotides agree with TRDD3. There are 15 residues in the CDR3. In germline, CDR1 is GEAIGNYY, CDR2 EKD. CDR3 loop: CACDGLLGDTDKLIF. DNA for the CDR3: TGTGCCTGTGACGGACTACTGGGGGACACCGATAAGCTCATCTTT.

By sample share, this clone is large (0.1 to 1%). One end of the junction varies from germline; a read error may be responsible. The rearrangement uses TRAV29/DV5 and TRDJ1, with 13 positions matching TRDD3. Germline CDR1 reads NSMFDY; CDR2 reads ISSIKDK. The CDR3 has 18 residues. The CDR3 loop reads CASSTGGYAGLYTDKLIF. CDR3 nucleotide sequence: TGTGCATCAAGTACTGGGGGATACGCGGGTCTGTACACCGATAAACTCATCTTT.

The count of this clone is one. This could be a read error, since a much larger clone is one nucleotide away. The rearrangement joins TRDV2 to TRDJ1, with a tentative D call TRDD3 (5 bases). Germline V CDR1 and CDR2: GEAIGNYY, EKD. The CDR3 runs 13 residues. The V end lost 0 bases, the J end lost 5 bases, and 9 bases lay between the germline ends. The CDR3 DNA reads TGTGCCTGTGACACCTTACGGGGGGATAAACTCATCTTT. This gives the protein CACDTLRGDKLIF.

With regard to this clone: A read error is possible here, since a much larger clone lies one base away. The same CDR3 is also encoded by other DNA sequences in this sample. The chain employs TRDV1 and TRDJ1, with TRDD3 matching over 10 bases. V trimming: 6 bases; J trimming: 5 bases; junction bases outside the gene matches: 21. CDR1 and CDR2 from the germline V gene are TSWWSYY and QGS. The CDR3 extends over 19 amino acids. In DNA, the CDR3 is TGTGCTCTTGGACTTGCCTTGGAGACTCTACTGGGGGATGCTGATAAACTCATCTTT. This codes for CALGLALETLLGDADKLIF.

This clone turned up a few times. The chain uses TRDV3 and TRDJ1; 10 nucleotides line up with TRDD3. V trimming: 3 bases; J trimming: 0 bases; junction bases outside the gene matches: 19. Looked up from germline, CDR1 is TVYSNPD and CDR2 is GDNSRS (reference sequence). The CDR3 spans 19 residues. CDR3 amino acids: CAFSLFLLGDGGYTDKLIF. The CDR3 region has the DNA TGTGCCTTCTCCCTCTTCCTACTGGGGGATGGCGGATACACCGATAAACTCATCTTT.

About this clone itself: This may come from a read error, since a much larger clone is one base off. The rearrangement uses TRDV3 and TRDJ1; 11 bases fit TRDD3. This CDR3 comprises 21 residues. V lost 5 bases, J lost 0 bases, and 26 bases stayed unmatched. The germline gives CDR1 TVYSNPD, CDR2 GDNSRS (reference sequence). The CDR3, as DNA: TGTGCCCGTCCCCCTACCATGGCTTACTGGGGGATAGTTCGGTACACCGATAAACTCATCTTT. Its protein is CARPPTMAYWGIVRYTDKLIF.

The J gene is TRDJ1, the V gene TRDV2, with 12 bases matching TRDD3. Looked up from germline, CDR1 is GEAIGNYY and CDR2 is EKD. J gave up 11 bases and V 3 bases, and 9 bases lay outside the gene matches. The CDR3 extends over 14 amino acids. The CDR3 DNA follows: TGTGCCTGTGACGCCTTACTGGGGGATACAAAGCTCATCTTT. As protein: CACDALLGDTKLIF.

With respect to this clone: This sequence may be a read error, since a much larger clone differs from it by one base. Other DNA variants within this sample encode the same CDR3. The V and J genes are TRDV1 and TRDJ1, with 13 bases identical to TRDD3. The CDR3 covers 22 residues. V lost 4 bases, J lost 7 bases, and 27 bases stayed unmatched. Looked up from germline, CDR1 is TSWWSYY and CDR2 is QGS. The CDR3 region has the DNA TGTGCTCTTGGGGGTTACACTACGGATGTGTACTGGGGGATACGTCACGCACCTAAACTCATCTTT. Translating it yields CALGGYTTDVYWGIRHAPKLIF.

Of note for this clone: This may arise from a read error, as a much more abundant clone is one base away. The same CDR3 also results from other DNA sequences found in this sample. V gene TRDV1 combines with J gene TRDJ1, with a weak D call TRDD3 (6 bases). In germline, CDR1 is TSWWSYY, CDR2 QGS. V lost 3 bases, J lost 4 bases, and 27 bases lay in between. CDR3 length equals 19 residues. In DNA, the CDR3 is TGTGCTCTTGGGGACGTGACGCGTGGCTGGGGAGCAATGGGCGATAAACTCATCTTT. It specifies CALGDVTRGWGAMGDKLIF.